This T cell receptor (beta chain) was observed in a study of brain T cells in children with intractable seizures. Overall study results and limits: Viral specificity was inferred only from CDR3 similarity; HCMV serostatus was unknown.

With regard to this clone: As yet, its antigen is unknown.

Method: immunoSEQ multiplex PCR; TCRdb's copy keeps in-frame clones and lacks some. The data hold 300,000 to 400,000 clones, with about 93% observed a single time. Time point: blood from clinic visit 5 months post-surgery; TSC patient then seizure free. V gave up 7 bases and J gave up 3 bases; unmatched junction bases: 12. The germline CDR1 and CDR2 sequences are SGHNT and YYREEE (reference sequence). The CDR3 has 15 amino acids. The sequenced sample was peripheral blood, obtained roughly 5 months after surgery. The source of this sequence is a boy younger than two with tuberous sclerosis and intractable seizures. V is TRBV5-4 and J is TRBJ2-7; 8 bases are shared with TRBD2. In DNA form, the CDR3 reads TGTGCCAGCCAGCGGGAGAGGTCAGGGGACTACGAGCAGTACTTC. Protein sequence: CASQRERSGDYEQYF.